Shown below are 22 T cell receptor beta chains from a single sample sequenced in a study of breast tumors, draining lymph nodes, adjacent tissues. TCRdb ran MiXCR on the multiplex PCR reads and lists one entry per CDR3 protein. Here the sample spans hundreds of thousands of distinct CDR3 sequences, approximately 29% being singletons. The lymph nodes were axillary draining lymph nodes from breast cancer patients. Sequencing was carried out using axillary lymph node tissue. The receptor set was obtained from a female donor with breast cancer. Some clones in this sample may be carry-over from other donors' samples.

To note about this clonotype: This may stem from a read error, because a much larger clone lies one nucleotide away. This rearrangement joins TRBV11-2 to TRBJ2-2; 7 bases align to TRBD2. Germline lookup yields CDR1 SGHAT and CDR2 FQNNGV. The CDR3 length is 16 residues. Trimming at V came to 5 bases and at J to 5 bases, leaving 11 bases not matched to a gene. CDR3 nucleotides: TGTGCCAGCAGCCAGACTCGCGGGAGCCCAACCGGGGAGCTGTTTTTT. Protein sequence: CASSQTRGSPTGELFF.

This clonotype was detected ten times or more. The chain recombines TRBV20-1 with TRBJ1-2, with D perhaps TRBD1 (5 bases). Germline-derived CDR1 and CDR2 are DFQATT and SNEGSKA (reference sequence). V lost 5 bases to trimming and J lost 10 bases, with 17 bases between them. This CDR3 comprises 12 residues. CDR3 sequence: CSAYRDRDYYTF. The CDR3 DNA reads TGCAGTGCTTACCGGGACCGCGATTACTACACCTTC.

This sequence joins TRBV6-1 and TRBJ2-3; D possibly corresponds to TRBD2 (6 bases). V shed 5 bases and J shed 4 bases, with 16 bases lying between them. Germline CDR1 MNHNS, CDR2 SASEGT. The CDR3 has 15 residues. CDR3 amino acids: CASSPPGRTADTQYF. DNA for the CDR3: TGTGCCAGCAGTCCCCCCGGGAGAACAGCAGATACGCAGTATTTT.

In its sample, this clonotype was seen many times. The chain combines TRBV11-2 with TRBJ1-4, with D possibly being TRBD1 (6 bases). Germline-derived CDR1 and CDR2 are SGHAT and FQNNGV. This CDR3 is 15 amino acids long. V was cut by 0 bases and J by 7 bases, with 12 bases left in between. CDR3 sequence (DNA): TGTGCCAGCAGCTTAGAGTTAACAGGGAGTGAAAAACTGTTTTTT. This sequence encodes CASSLELTGSEKLFF.

About this clonotype itself: Being one base from a much bigger clone, this may be a read error. This chain joins TRBV6-1 and TRBJ2-7; a weak D match, TRBD2 (5 bases). This CDR3 region has 15 residues. Germline V gene lookup returns CDR1 MNHNS and CDR2 SASEGT. The DNA for the CDR3 is TGTGCCAGCCGAGGCCAGGACTTCCCCCTATACGGGCAGTACTTC. It codes for CASRGQDFPLYGQYF.

This clonotype came up a few times. This chain links TRBV30 with TRBJ1-5; possibly TRBD1 for D (6 bases). The V and J ends lost 0 bases and 6 bases respectively, with 15 bases between them. The germline V gene has CDR1 GTSNPN and CDR2 SVGIG (reference sequence). The CDR3 sequence is 15 residues long. This CDR3 is CAWSVHPGDRQPQHF. CDR3 sequence (DNA): TGTGCCTGGAGTGTACACCCAGGGGATCGTCAGCCCCAGCATTTT.

At least ten counts were recorded for this clonotype. V gene TRBV24-1 combines with J gene TRBJ1-5; a possible D gene is TRBD1 (6 bases). Trimming shortened V by 6 bases and J by 5 bases, and 10 bases separated the two germline ends. Germline CDR1 KGHDR, CDR2 SFDVKD. This CDR3 has 13 residues. The CDR3: CATSRGADQPQHF. The CDR3, as DNA: TGTGCCACCAGTCGGGGGGCCGATCAGCCCCAGCATTTT.

This CDR3 reads CSAGLRAPLAGTQYF. The CDR3, as DNA: TGCAGTGCTGGCCTCCGGGCCCCGCTTGCTGGTACGCAGTATTTT. V is TRBV20-1 and J is TRBJ2-3; no clear D. CDR3 size: 15 residues. Trimming took 5 bases from V and 8 from J, leaving 23 bases between them. Germline CDR1 is DFQATT and CDR2 is SNEGSKA (reference sequence).

Many counts were recorded for this clonotype. The V call is TRBV4-1, the J call TRBJ2-3; 11 bases map to TRBD1. Germline CDR1 reads MGHRA; CDR2 reads YSYEKL. Trimming took 4 bases from V and 4 from J; bases not matched to a gene: 4. The CDR3 consists of 15 residues. CDR3 region: CASSPGQGAADTQYF. CDR3 bases: TGCGCCAGCAGCCCCGGACAGGGGGCGGCAGATACGCAGTATTTT.

A few counts support this clonotype. A much bigger clone sits one base away, suggesting this may be a read error. The rearrangement links TRBV11-1 to TRBJ2-7, with D possibly being TRBD2 (5 bases). The CDR3 is made up of 12 amino acids. The ends were cut back, 4 bases at V and 9 bases at J, with 13 bases in the middle. Germline-derived CDR1 and CDR2 are SGHAT and FQDESV (reference sequence). CDR3 residues: CASSSRGSAQYF. For the CDR3, the DNA is TGTGCCAGCAGCTCACGGGGAAGCGCGCAGTACTTC.

This clonotype was counted once. A read error is likely, as this CDR3 ends without the conserved phenylalanine or tryptophan. The CDR3 sequence is CASSTSGGADEQFL. In DNA form, the CDR3 reads TGTGCCAGCAGCACTAGCGGGGGGGCCGATGAGCAGTTCCTC. This chain links TRBV7-3 with TRBJ2-1, with 13 nucleotides matching TRBD2. This CDR3 comprises 14 residues. Germline CDR1 SGHTA, CDR2 FQGTGA. J was trimmed by 8 bases and V by 5 bases; bases with no gene match: 3.

This chain connects TRBV30 to TRBJ1-2, with 9 bases fitting TRBD1. V lost 1 base and J lost 2; bases outside the gene matches: 2. Per germline, CDR1 GTSNPN and CDR2 SVGIG (reference sequence). The CDR3 is 14 amino acids. The CDR3 spells CAWSAGQGNYGYTF. For the CDR3, the DNA is TGTGCCTGGAGTGCGGGACAGGGCAACTATGGCTACACCTTC.

This clonotype was observed a handful of times. This may be a read error: a much more frequent sequence differs by one nucleotide. This rearrangement joins TRBV20-1 to TRBJ1-5; D is unresolved. This CDR3 spans 15 amino acids. Deletions cut 3 bases from V and 2 bases from J, with 14 bases between. Germline V lookup: CDR1 DFQATT, CDR2 SNEGSKA (reference sequence). The chain's CDR3 is CSASITGVGNQPQHF. The CDR3 DNA is TGCAGTGCTAGCATAACGGGAGTTGGCAATCAGCCCCAGCATTTT.

The sample holds many counts of this clonotype. The V gene is TRBV5-5, the J gene TRBJ2-7, with a weak D call TRBD1 (5 bases). The CDR3 is 14 residues long. The V and J ends lost 0 bases and 5 bases respectively, with 12 bases between them. Germline loops: CDR1 SGHKS, CDR2 YYEKEE (reference sequence). CDR3 region: CASSLVTRAHEQYF. In DNA, the CDR3 is TGTGCCAGCAGCTTGGTAACCAGGGCCCACGAGCAGTACTTC.

This clonotype was recorded many times. The V gene is TRBV4-2, the J gene TRBJ2-5; D uncertain. The CDR3 loop spans 14 amino acids. V lost 4 bases and J lost 0, with 9 bases in between. The germline V gene has CDR1 LGHNA and CDR2 YNFKEQ. The CDR3 here is CASSPFQHQETQYF. In nucleotides, the CDR3 is TGTGCCAGCAGCCCCTTTCAGCACCAAGAGACCCAGTACTTC.

This clonotype has at least ten counts. This chain connects TRBV20-1 to TRBJ2-5; 8 bases match TRBD2. CDR1 and CDR2 (germline): DFQATT, SNEGSKA (reference sequence). V lost 3 bases, J lost 4 bases, and 16 bases stayed unmatched. The CDR3 loop spans 17 amino acids. CDR3 in amino acids: CSARGGVGLAFRETQYF. The DNA of the CDR3 is TGCAGTGCTAGGGGGGGTGTAGGACTAGCTTTTAGAGAGACCCAGTACTTC.

Ten or more counts support this clonotype. This chain uses TRBV6-5 with TRBJ2-7, with no clear D. CDR1 is MNHEY, CDR2 SVGAGI, per germline. The CDR3 runs to 14 residues. V dropped 5 bases and J dropped 0 bases, with 11 bases sitting between them. CDR3 bases: TGTGCCAGCAGTCCCCCACGAAACTCCTACGAGCAGTACTTC. Its translation: CASSPPRNSYEQYF.

The gene calls are TRBV3-1 and TRBJ2-7; D assignment may be TRBD1 or TRBD2 (5 bases each). CDR3 length equals 15 residues. CDR1 and CDR2 from the germline V gene are LGHDT and YNNKEL (reference sequence). The ends were cut back, 3 bases at V and 3 bases at J, with 15 bases in the middle. This CDR3 reads CASSQGTRTFYEQYF. CDR3 sequence (DNA): TGTGCCAGCAGCCAGGGGACGAGGACATTCTACGAGCAGTACTTC.

This clonotype was counted at least ten times. This chain connects TRBV20-1 to TRBJ2-3; no definite D call. The V gene lost 6 bases and the J gene lost 3 bases, with 16 bases spanning the gap. CDR3 length: 14 residues. Germline assignment: CDR1 DFQATT and CDR2 SNEGSKA (reference sequence). DNA of the CDR3: TGCAGTGCCAAACCGGGTGGGTGGACAGATACGCAGTATTTT. This sequence encodes CSAKPGGWTDTQYF.

Note on this clonotype: Mismatch with germline at one junction end may stem from a read error. The chain is built from TRBV12-3 or TRBV12-4 and TRBJ2-7; 12 nucleotides align to TRBD1. The CDR3 consists of 15 residues. The CDR3 DNA reads TGTGCCAGCAGTTTCGGGACAGGGGGCCGTGACGAGCAGTGCTTC. This codes for CASSFGTGGRDEQCF.

The gene calls are TRBV29-1 and TRBJ2-5, with unresolved D. This CDR3 comprises 12 residues. Germline CDR1 reads SQVTM; CDR2 reads ANQGSEA. Trimming removed 8 bases at V and 3 bases at J, with 13 bases between. CDR3 sequence reads: CSLLILEETQYF. CDR3 nucleotides: TGCAGCTTACTGATCTTGGAAGAGACCCAGTACTTC. Looking up the rest from reference TRBV29-1 and TRBJ2-5 gives the full variable domain: SAVISQKPSRDICQRGTSLTIQCQVDSQVTMMFWYRQQPGQSLTLIATANQGSEATYESGFVIDKFPISRPNLTFSTLTVSNMSPEDSSIYLCSLLILEETQYFGPGTRLLVL.

This clonotype occurred many times. The chain couples TRBV5-6 to TRBJ1-5, with 7 bases lining up with TRBD1. The trim removed 5 bases at V and 3 bases at J, leaving 8 bases unmatched. The CDR3 has 15 amino acids. The germline V gene has CDR1 SGHDT and CDR2 YYEEEE. The CDR3 coding sequence is TGTGCCAGCAGGACTTGGACAGGAATCAATCAGCCCCAGCATTTT. Its translation: CASRTWTGINQPQHF.